Below are 20 T cell receptor beta chains sequenced from a single sample in a study of persistence of HIV-infected CD4 T cells. This was the immunoSEQ version 4 assay in survey mode. Assay: immunoSEQ multiplex PCR; the TCRdb copy retains only in-frame clones and omits some. The data show about 64,000 clones, roughly 77% seen once. Cells were stimulated with overlapping HIV-1 Gag 15-mer peptides. Sorted nonresponding memory CD4+ T cells were CD40L-negative, CD69-negative, CD45RO-high. Which antigens these TCRs recognize remains unknown. Specimen: CD4+ T cells sorted from PBMCs after approximately 19-hour stimulation, collected from a patient who received antiretroviral therapy. These receptors were obtained from an adult man with HIV who was CMV-seropositive.

This chain connects TRBV28 to TRBJ1-5, with a possible D match to TRBD1 (6 bases). CDR3 size: 16 residues. From germline, CDR1 is MDHEN and CDR2 SYDVKM. The V end was cut by 5 bases, the J end by 2 bases, with 16 bases between. For the CDR3, the DNA is TGTGCCAGCAGTCCACTCGGGGGGGGCCGCAATCAGCCCCAGCATTTT. Its protein is CASSPLGGGRNQPQHF.

The chain links TRBV25-1 to TRBJ1-1; D is unresolved. Trimming left V 3 bases short and J 10 bases short, with 9 bases between. Germline values: CDR1 MGHDK, CDR2 SYGVNS. CDR3 length equals 11 residues. CDR3: CASSELGRAFF. In nucleotides, the CDR3 is TGTGCCAGCAGTGAGTTGGGTAGAGCTTTCTTT.

The rearrangement links TRBV3-1 (or the pseudogene TRBV3-2) to TRBJ1-2; 7 nucleotides line up with TRBD1. J lost 5 bases, V lost 1 base, and 7 bases had no gene match. Per germline, CDR1 LGHDT and CDR2 YNNKEL (reference sequence). This CDR3 spans 15 amino acids. The CDR3 here is CASSQGGGGNYGYTF. CDR3 nucleotide sequence: TGTGCCAGCAGCCAAGGCGGAGGGGGCAATTATGGCTACACCTTC.

This clone was counted once. The V call is TRBV28, the J call TRBJ1-4; TRBD1 matches 9 bases. Trimming removed 6 bases from V and 7 bases from J; junction bases left unmatched: 9. This CDR3 has 15 residues. Germline V gene lookup returns CDR1 MDHEN and CDR2 SYDVKM. CDR3 coding DNA: TGTGCCAGCAGCTTAGCTGGACAGGGGCTTGAAAAACTGTTTTTT. Amino acids: CASSLAGQGLEKLFF.

V gene TRBV20-1 combines with J gene TRBJ2-3; no firm D call. Germline CDR1 reads DFQATT; CDR2 reads SNEGSKA (reference sequence). The CDR3 has 11 residues. The V gene lost 6 bases and the J gene lost 7 bases, with 11 bases spanning the gap. CDR3 region: CSASLLNTQYF. CDR3 DNA sequence: TGCAGTGCATCTCTCTTGAATACGCAGTATTTT.

V gene TRBV21-1 combines with J gene TRBJ1-4. TRBV21-1 constitutes a pseudogene. This CDR3 has 14 residues. CDR3 DNA: TGTGCCACCCAAGCACGGAGGGCTAGTGAAAAACTGTTTTTT. This gives the protein CATQARRASEKLFF.

This clone was detected only once. The chain joins TRBV18 to TRBJ2-3, with D unresolved. The CDR3 loop spans 13 amino acids. Germline-derived CDR1 and CDR2 are KGHSH and LQKENI. V lost 1 base to trimming and J lost 2 bases, with 4 bases between them. For the CDR3, the DNA is TGTGCCAGCTCACCACTTATCACAGATACGCAGTATTTT. As protein: CASSPLITDTQYF.

The chain uses TRBV6-5 and TRBJ1-2; the match to TRBD1 covers 10 bases. The germline V gene has CDR1 MNHEY and CDR2 SVGAGI. Trimming at V came to 6 bases and at J to 7 bases, leaving 11 bases not matched to a gene. CDR3 length: 15 amino acids. The CDR3 DNA reads as TGTGCCAGCAGCGACGACCGGGACAGGGGAGGTGGCTACACCTTC. Protein product: CASSDDRDRGGGYTF.

This sequence joins TRBV10-3 and TRBJ1-1; 9 bases match TRBD1. V was pared by 4 bases and J by 4 bases, with 10 bases of the junction left unmatched. This CDR3 comprises 16 residues. Germline values: CDR1 ENHRY, CDR2 SYGVKD. The chain's CDR3 is CAISGTGGRGSTEAFF. The DNA for the CDR3 is TGTGCCATCAGTGGAACAGGGGGCAGAGGGAGCACTGAAGCTTTCTTT.

This chain joins TRBV2 and TRBJ2-3; D call uncertain. In germline, CDR1 is SNHLY, CDR2 FYNNEI. The CDR3 sequence is 14 residues long. V was shortened by 8 bases and J by 0 bases, with 12 bases between the two germline ends. CDR3 coding DNA: TGTGCCAGCCACTTTTCTCTCAGCACAGATACGCAGTATTTT. Protein sequence: CASHFSLSTDTQYF.

In its sample, this clone was seen a few times. The rearrangement uses TRBV7-9 and TRBJ1-6; D is unresolved. Per germline, CDR1 SEHNR and CDR2 FQNEAQ (reference sequence). The CDR3 consists of 15 residues. With 5 bases removed from V and 7 bases from J, the gap between germline ends came to 15 bases. CDR3: CASSADGRGNSPLHF. The CDR3 DNA reads TGTGCCAGCAGCGCCGATGGTCGCGGGAATTCACCCCTCCACTTT.

This clone has a handful of counts. The rearrangement links TRBV4-1 to TRBJ2-4; TRBD1 might be the D (6 bases). This CDR3 comprises 15 residues. In germline, CDR1 is MGHRA, CDR2 YSYEKL. V was cut by 6 bases and J by 4 bases, with 16 bases left in between. The CDR3 nucleotides read TGCGCCAGCAGTCCCCCCGGGACACCTAAAAACATTCAGTACTTC. Encoded protein: CASSPPGTPKNIQYF.

As DNA, the CDR3 is TGTGCCAGCAGCGTTAGCGGGGCCACCTACGAGCAGTACTTC. Its protein product is CASSVSGATYEQYF. The gene calls are TRBV9 and TRBJ2-7; the match to TRBD2 covers 8 bases. The CDR3 covers 14 residues. Germline CDR1 and CDR2: SGDLS and YYNGEE. V was clipped by 2 bases and J by 2 bases; unmatched bases: 3.

This clone has more than one count but fewer than ten. The chain recombines TRBV12-3 or TRBV12-4 with TRBJ1-1; D gene unclear. V shed 2 bases and J shed 8 bases, with 6 bases lying between them. The CDR3 runs 11 residues. The CDR3 DNA reads TGTGCCAGCAGTTTATGGGAGGAAGCTTTCTTT. This codes for CASSLWEEAFF.

The chain employs TRBV7-2 and TRBJ2-1, with 7 bases aligning to TRBD1. Germline assignment: CDR1 SGHTA and CDR2 FQGNSA. The CDR3 consists of 14 residues. The J segment lost 4 bases and the V segment lost 5 bases, leaving 5 bases of the junction unmatched. CDR3 sequence: CASSVGTAYNEQFF. As DNA, the CDR3 is TGTGCCAGCAGCGTGGGGACAGCTTACAATGAGCAGTTCTTC.

The CDR3 sequence: CASSLVPGVNTEAFF. Written as DNA, the CDR3 is TGTGCCAGCAGTTTGGTCCCTGGAGTGAACACTGAAGCTTTCTTT. The J gene is TRBJ1-1, the V gene TRBV28; D gene ambiguous. Trimming stripped 3 bases from V and 0 bases from J, with 11 bases between. Germline-derived CDR1 and CDR2 are MDHEN and SYDVKM. This CDR3 is built from 15 residues.

The rearrangement uses TRBV4-2 and TRBJ2-6; D may be TRBD1 (6 bases). The CDR3 extends over 17 amino acids. Germline V gene sequence: CDR1 LGHNA, CDR2 YNFKEQ. Trimming took off 4 bases at V and 0 bases at J, with 13 bases between the two ends. CDR3 in DNA: TGTGCCAGCAGCCTCCGGACAGTAAACTCTGGGGCCAACGTCCTGACTTTC. This encodes CASSLRTVNSGANVLTF.

This clone was picked up a small number of times. The V and J genes are TRBV14 and TRBJ1-3, with D uncertain. Trimming shortened V by 1 base and J by 5 bases, and 0 bases separated the two germline ends. The CDR3 runs to 11 residues. CDR1 is SGHDN and CDR2 is FVKESK in the germline V gene. The CDR3 reads CASSQGNTIYF. The CDR3, as DNA: TGTGCCAGCAGCCAAGGAAACACCATATATTTT.

This chain uses TRBV5-1 with TRBJ1-2, with 9 bases fitting TRBD1. Germline V gives CDR1 SGHRS, CDR2 YFSETQ. V gave up 4 bases and J gave up 8 bases; unmatched junction bases: 9. The CDR3 runs to 14 residues. The CDR3 sequence is CASSLPGQGVGYTF. The CDR3 coding sequence is TGCGCCAGCAGCCTACCGGGACAGGGTGTGGGCTACACCTTC.

This clone showed up just a few times. CDR3 sequence: CASSLTAQTRGEQYF. The CDR3 region has the DNA TGTGCCAGCAGTTTAACGGCCCAGACCCGGGGCGAGCAGTACTTC. The chain carries TRBV27 and TRBJ2-7, with TRBD2 as a possible D gene (5 bases). V lost 2 bases and J lost 6, with 17 bases in between. Germline loops: CDR1 MNHEY, CDR2 SMNVEV (reference sequence). This CDR3 contains 15 residues.